This is a list of T cell receptor beta chains from one sample in a study of T cells expressing NK-cell markers. TCRdb processed the 5' RACE reads again and assigns one entry to each CDR3 protein, with no DNA. The sample holds about 150,000 distinct CDR3 sequences. The sample consisted of blood T cells: a sorted CD56 or NKG2C T cell subset, CD4+ or CD8+ T cells, or bulk PBMC T cells (not recorded which). All receptors derive from a man aged 18 to 70 in good health. Both conserved end residues are part of each CDR3. Fields, in order: V gene, J gene, CDR3 protein.

TRBV9	TRBJ1-4	CASSVAGATIEKLFF
TRBV5-1	TRBJ2-3	CASSLELVSVDTQYF
TRBV12-3/TRBV12-4	TRBJ2-5	CASSRQGSGETQYF
TRBV12-3/TRBV12-4	TRBJ2-5	CASSLGMYPRETQYF
TRBV7-2	TRBJ2-7	CASQRGTGNYEQYF
TRBV19	TRBJ2-7	CASSILGQDSYEQYF
TRBV7-8	TRBJ1-5	CASSLARGGQPQHF
TRBV29-1	TRBJ1-1	CSVDGVMLGAFF
TRBV6-1	TRBJ1-4	CASSEAIGGGEKLFF
TRBV4-2	TRBJ2-1	CASSQDLTEQFF
TRBV19	TRBJ2-7	CASSIDGGNIDEQYF
TRBV19	TRBJ2-7	CASTSSGGALNEQYF
TRBV12-3/TRBV12-4	TRBJ2-5	CASSLARRVKTQYF
TRBV6-6	TRBJ2-1	CASSYSIVNEQFF
TRBV7-6	TRBJ2-7	CASSSTGMSYEQYF
TRBV15	TRBJ2-3	CATSTEGATRVDTQYF
TRBV27	TRBJ2-2	CASSFYHTNTGELFF
TRBV29-1	TRBJ2-7	CSVAHLNYEQYF
TRBV7-9	TRBJ2-1	CASSPQVRSPGNEQFF
TRBV5-5	TRBJ2-5	CASSLSSGFGETQYF
TRBV20-1	TRBJ2-5	CSAVYRGGQETQYF
TRBV19	TRBJ1-1	CASSNDRVIAFF
TRBV4-1	TRBJ2-3	CASSQAAGAGADTQYF
TRBV2	TRBJ2-5	CASSHGRVQETQYF
TRBV19	TRBJ2-5	CASSTRTGVQETQYF
TRBV7-8	TRBJ1-4	CASSPRTGGYEKLFF
TRBV20-1	TRBJ2-5	CSARGRQGGMGETQYF
TRBV6-6	TRBJ2-7	CASGLGDSYEQYF